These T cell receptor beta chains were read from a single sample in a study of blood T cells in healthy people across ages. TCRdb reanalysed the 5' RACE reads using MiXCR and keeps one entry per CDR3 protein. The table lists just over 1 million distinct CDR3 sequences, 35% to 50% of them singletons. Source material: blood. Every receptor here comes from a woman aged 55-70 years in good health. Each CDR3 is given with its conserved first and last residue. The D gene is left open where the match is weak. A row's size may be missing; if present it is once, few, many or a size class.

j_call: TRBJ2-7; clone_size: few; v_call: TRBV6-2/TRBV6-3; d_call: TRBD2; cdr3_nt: TGTGCCAGCAGTTACAGGCTAGCGGGAGTGCAGTACTTC; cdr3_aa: CASSYRLAGVQYF
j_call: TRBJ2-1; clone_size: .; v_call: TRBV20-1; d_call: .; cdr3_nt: TGCAGTGCTAGAGATCATAGGGCCTACAATGAGCAGTTCTTC; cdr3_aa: CSARDHRAYNEQFF
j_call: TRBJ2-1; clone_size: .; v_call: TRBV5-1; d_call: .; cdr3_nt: TGCGCCAGCAGCGATGGTAGCGGAAGCTCCTACAATGAGCAGTTCTTC; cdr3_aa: CASSDGSGSSYNEQFF
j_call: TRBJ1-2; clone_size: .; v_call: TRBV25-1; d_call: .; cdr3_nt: TGTGCCAGCGGGGTGATTGGCTATGGCTACACCTTC; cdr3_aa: CASGVIGYGYTF
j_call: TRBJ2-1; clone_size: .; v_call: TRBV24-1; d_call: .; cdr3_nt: TGTGCCACCAGTGATTTCGGAAATGAGCAGTTCTTC; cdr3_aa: CATSDFGNEQFF
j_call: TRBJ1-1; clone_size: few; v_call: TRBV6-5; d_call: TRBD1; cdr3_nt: TGTGCCAGCAGGAGCGACAGGGTATTGGGCACTGAAGCTTTCTTT; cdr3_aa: CASRSDRVLGTEAFF
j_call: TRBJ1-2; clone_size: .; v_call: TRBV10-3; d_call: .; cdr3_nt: TGTGCCATCAGATATGCGGACAGTCCTAACTATGGCTACACCTTC; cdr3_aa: CAIRYADSPNYGYTF
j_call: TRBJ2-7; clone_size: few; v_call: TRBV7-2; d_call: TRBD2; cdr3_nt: TGTGCCAGCAGCTTAGCCGTACTAGCGGGAGCCGGCGAGCAGTACTTC; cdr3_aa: CASSLAVLAGAGEQYF
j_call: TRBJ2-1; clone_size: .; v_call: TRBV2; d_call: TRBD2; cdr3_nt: TGTGCCAGCAGTGAAAGGGGTAGCGGGAGGGCCCGGTACAATGAGCAGTTCTTC; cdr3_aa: CASSERGSGRARYNEQFF
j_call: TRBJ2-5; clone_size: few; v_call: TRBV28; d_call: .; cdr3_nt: TGTGCCAGCAACTCGTATGGTGGAGTACAAGAGACCCAGTACTTC; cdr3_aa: CASNSYGGVQETQYF
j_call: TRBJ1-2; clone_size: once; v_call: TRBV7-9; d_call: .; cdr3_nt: TGTGCCAGCAGCTTAACATCCACTCCTTTCCTGAGTCATGGCTACACCTTC; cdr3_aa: CASSLTSTPFLSHGYTF
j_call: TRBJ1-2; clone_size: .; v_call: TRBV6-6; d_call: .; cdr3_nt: TGTGCCAGCACCGAAATCGTCGACTATGGCTACACCTTC; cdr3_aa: CASTEIVDYGYTF
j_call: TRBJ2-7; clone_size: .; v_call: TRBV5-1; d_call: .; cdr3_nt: TGCGCCAGCAGTACGGGGCAAAGCTCCTACGAGCAGTACTTC; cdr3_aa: CASSTGQSSYEQYF
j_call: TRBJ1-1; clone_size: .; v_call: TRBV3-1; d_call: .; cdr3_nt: TGTGCCAGCAGCCAAGGACAGACCAACACTGAAGCTTTCTTT; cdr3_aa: CASSQGQTNTEAFF
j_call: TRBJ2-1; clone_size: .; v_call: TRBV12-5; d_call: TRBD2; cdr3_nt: TGTGCTAGTGGTTTGGTTGCGGGGACTACTAACTACAATGAGCAGTTCTTC; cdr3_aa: CASGLVAGTTNYNEQFF
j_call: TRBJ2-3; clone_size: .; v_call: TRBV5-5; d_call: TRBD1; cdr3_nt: TGTGCCAGCAGCCCGGACAGGGGGAATTTAGAGCCGGATACGCAGTATTTT; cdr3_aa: CASSPDRGNLEPDTQYF
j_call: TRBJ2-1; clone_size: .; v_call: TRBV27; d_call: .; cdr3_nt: TGTGCCAGCAGTCCCCGAGTCGGACTAACCGCCGCCTACAATGAGCAGTTCTTC; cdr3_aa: CASSPRVGLTAAYNEQFF
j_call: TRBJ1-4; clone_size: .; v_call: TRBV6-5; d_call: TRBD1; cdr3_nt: TGTGCCAGCAGTTACTCCCCGACAGGGACAGGTGAAAAACTGTTTTTT; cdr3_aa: CASSYSPTGTGEKLFF
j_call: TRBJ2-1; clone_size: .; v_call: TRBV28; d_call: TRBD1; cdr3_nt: TGTGCCAGCAGTCCGGGACAGGGCTTCAATGAGCAGTTCTTC; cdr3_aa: CASSPGQGFNEQFF
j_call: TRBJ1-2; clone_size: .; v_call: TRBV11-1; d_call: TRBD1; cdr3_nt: TGTGCCAGCAGCAGGACAGGGGGCGCCCATGGCTACACCTTC; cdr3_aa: CASSRTGGAHGYTF
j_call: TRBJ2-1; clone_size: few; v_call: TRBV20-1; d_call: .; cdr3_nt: TGCAGTGCTAGAGAAGGCAGTACCTACAATGAGCAGTTCTTC; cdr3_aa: CSAREGSTYNEQFF
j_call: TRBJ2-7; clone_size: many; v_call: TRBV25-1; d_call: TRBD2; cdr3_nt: TGTGCCAGCAGTGAGGGACTAGCGGGAGTTTACGAGCAGTACTTC; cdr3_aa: CASSEGLAGVYEQYF
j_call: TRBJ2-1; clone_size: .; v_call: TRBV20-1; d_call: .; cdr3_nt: TGCAGTGCTAGAGCCCGTCAGAGTTACAATGGGCAGTTCTTC; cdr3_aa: CSARARQSYNGQFF
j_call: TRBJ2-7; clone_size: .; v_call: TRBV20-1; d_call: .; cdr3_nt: TGCAGTGCAAACTCCGGGGCGGGCGCCTCCTACGAGCAGTACTTC; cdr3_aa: CSANSGAGASYEQYF
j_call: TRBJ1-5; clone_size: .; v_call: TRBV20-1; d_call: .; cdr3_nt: TGCAGTGCCCCCCTGCAGGAGTACAATCAGCCCCAGCATTTT; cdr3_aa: CSAPLQEYNQPQHF
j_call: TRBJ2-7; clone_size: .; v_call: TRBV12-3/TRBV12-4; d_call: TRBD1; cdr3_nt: TGTGCCAGCAGTACTGGGACAGGGGGGTACTTC; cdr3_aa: CASSTGTGGYF
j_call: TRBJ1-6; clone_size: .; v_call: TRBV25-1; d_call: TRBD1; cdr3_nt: TGTGCCAGCGACGACGGGACAGCCTTCCACTTT; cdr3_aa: CASDDGTAFHF